Described below is a single T cell receptor beta chain sequence and its context. These data belong to a study of cytomegalovirus exposure and HLA in healthy donors. PCR used 60 Vbeta primers and 13 Jbeta primers. Some clones are missing from TCRdb's copy, which holds only in-frame ones; the method was immunoSEQ multiplex PCR. This table has over 95,000 clones, 77% appearing once. Per the germline V gene, CDR1 is KGHSH and CDR2 is LQKENI. With V trimmed by 5 bases and J by 3 bases, 11 bases remained unmatched. The CDR3 is made up of 16 amino acids. The V gene is TRBV18, the J gene TRBJ2-3, with TRBD1 identical over 7 bases. This TCR was sampled from a middle-aged man in good health and CMV-seropositive. Sequenced material: PBMCs. The CDR3 DNA reads as TGTGCCAGCTCATCAATAAACAGGGGTGGGACAGATACGCAGTATTTT. Amino acids: CASSSINRGGTDTQYF.